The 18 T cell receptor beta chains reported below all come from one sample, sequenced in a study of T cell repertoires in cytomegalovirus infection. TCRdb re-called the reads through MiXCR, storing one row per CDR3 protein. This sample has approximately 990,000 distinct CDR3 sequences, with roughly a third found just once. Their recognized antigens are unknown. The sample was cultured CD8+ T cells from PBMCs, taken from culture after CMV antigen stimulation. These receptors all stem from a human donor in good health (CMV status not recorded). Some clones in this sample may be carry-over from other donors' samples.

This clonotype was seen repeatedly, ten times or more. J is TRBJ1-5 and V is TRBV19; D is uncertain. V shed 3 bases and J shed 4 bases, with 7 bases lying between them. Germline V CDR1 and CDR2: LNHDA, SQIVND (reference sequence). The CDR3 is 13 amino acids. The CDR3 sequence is CASSISINQPQHF. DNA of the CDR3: TGTGCCAGTAGTATCTCGATTAATCAGCCCCAGCATTTT.

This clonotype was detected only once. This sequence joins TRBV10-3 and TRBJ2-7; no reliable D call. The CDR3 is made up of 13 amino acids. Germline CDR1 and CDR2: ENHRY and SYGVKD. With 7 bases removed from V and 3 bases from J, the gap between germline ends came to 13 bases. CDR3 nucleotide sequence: TGTGCCATCAAGGCTGGGCAGGACTACGAGCAGTACTTC. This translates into CAIKAGQDYEQYF.

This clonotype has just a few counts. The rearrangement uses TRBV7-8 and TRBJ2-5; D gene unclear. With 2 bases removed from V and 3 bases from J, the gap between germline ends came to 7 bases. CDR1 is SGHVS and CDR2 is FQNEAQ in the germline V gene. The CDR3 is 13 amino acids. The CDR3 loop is CASSLSWEETQYF. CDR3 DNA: TGTGCCAGCAGCTTATCTTGGGAAGAGACCCAGTACTTC.

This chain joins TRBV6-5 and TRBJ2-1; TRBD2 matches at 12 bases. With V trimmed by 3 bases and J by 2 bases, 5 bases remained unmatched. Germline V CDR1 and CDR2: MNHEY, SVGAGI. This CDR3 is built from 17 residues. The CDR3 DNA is TGTGCCAGCAGTTATGGACTAGCGGGGTCCCCCTACAATGAGCAGTTCTTC. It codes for CASSYGLAGSPYNEQFF.

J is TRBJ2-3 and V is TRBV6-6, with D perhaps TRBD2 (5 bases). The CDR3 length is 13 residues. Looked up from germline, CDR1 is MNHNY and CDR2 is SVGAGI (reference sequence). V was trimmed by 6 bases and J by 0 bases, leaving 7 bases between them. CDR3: CASRDWSTDTQYF. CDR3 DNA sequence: TGTGCCAGCAGGGACTGGAGCACAGATACGCAGTATTTT.

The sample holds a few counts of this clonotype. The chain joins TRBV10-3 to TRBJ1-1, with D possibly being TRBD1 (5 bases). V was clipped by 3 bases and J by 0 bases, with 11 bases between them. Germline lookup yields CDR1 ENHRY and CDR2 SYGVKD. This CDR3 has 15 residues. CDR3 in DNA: TGTGCCATCAGTGAATTGAAGGGGATGAACACTGAAGCTTTCTTT. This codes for CAISELKGMNTEAFF.

The CDR3 spells CASSRTVLSSGANVLTF. CDR3 bases: TGTGCCAGCAGCCGGACAGTTCTGAGCTCTGGGGCCAACGTCCTGACTTTC. The chain links TRBV9 to TRBJ2-6; TRBD1 might be the D (6 bases). Between the trimmed V and J ends, which lost 4 bases and 0 bases, there was a span of 14 bases. The CDR3 length is 17 residues. Germline V gene data show CDR1 as SGDLS and CDR2 as YYNGEE.

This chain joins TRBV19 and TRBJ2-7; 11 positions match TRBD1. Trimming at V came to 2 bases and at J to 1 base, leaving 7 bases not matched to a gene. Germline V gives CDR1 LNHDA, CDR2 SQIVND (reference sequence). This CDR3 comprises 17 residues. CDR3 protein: CASSIPGQGAISYEQYF. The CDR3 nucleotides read TGTGCCAGTAGTATACCCGGACAGGGGGCCATTTCCTACGAGCAGTACTTC. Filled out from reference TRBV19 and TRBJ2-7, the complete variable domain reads DGGITQSPKYLFRKEGQNVTLSCEQNLNHDAMYWYRQDPGQGLRLIYYSQIVNDFQKGDIAEGYSVSREKKESFPLTVTSAQKNPTAFYLCASSIPGQGAISYEQYFGPGTRLTVT.

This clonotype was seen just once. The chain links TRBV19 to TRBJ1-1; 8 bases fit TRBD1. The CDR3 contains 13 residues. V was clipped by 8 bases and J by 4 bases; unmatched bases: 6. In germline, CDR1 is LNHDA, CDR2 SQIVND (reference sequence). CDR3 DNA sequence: TGTGCCAGTGCCGGACAGGGCGGCACTGAAGCTTTCTTT. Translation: CASAGQGGTEAFF.

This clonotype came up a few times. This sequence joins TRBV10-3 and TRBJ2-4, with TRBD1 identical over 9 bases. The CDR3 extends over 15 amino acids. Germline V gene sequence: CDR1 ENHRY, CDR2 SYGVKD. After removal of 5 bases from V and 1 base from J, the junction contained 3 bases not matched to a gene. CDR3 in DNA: TGTGCCATCAGTAGACAGGGGGGTGCCAAAAACATTCAGTACTTC. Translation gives CAISRQGGAKNIQYF.

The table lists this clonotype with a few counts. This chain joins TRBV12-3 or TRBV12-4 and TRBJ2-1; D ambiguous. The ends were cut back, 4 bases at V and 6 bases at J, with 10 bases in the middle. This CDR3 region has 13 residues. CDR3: CASSSSLVNEQFF. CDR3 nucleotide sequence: TGTGCCAGCAGTTCGTCCTTAGTCAATGAGCAGTTCTTC.

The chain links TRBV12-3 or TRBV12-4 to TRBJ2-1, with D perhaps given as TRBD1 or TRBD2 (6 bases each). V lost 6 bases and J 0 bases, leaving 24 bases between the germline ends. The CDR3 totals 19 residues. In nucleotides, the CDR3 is TGTGCCAGCAGCCCCGGGGGCCGGGACCCAAGGAGCTCCTACAATGAGCAGTTCTTC. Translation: CASSPGGRDPRSSYNEQFF.

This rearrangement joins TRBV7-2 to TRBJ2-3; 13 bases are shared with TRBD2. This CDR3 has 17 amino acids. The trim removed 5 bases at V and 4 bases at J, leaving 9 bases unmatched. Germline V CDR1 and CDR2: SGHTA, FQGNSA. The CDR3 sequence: CASSITSGGAYPDTQYF. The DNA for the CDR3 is TGTGCCAGCAGCATAACTAGCGGGGGGGCCTATCCAGATACGCAGTATTTT.

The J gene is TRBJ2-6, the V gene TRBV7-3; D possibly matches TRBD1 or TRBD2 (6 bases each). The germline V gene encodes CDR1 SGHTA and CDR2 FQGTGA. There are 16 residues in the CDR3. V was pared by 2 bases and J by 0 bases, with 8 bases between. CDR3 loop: CASSLEGGSGANVLTF. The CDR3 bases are TGTGCCAGCAGCTTAGAGGGGGGCTCTGGGGCCAACGTCCTGACTTTC.

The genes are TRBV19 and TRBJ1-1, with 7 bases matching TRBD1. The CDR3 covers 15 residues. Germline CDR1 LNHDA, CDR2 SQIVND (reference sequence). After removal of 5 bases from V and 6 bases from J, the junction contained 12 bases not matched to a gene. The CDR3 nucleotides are TGTGCCAGTAGTGGGACAGATGAATTTTGGGCTGAAGCTTTCTTT. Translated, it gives CASSGTDEFWAEAFF. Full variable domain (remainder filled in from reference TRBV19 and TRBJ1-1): DGGITQSPKYLFRKEGQNVTLSCEQNLNHDAMYWYRQDPGQGLRLIYYSQIVNDFQKGDIAEGYSVSREKKESFPLTVTSAQKNPTAFYLCASSGTDEFWAEAFFGQGTRLTVV.

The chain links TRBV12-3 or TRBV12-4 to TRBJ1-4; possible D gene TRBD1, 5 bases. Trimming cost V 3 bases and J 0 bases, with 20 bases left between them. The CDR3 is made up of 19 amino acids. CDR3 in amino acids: CASSFTRDALSTTNEKLFF. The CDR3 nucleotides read TGTGCCAGCAGTTTTACGAGGGACGCCCTGTCCACAACTAATGAAAAACTGTTTTTT.

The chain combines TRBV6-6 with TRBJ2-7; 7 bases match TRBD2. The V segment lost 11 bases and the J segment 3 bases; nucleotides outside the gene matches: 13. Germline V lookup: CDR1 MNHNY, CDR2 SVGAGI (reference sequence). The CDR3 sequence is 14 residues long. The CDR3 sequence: CAASGRQKIYEQYF. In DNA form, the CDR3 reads TGTGCCGCTTCCGGGAGGCAGAAGATCTACGAGCAGTACTTC.

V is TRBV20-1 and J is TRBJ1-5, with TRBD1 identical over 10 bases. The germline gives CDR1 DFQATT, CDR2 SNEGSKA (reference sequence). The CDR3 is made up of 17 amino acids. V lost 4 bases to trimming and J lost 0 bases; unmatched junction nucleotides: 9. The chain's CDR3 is CSANPGQGPYSNQPQHF. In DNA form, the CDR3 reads TGCAGTGCTAACCCGGGACAGGGGCCTTATAGCAATCAGCCCCAGCATTTT.